This TCR beta chain was profiled in a study of CD8 T cells in ankylosing spondylitis. Study results and caveats: Clones tied to disease were said to be significantly enriched in matched ankylosing spondylitis synovial fluid.

Using quantitative 5'-RACE with molecular barcodes, the authors made TCR beta libraries. TCRdb analysed the 5' RACE reads with MiXCR anew, one entry per CDR3 protein. There are around 330,000 distinct CDR3 sequences in the sample; more than 9% occur only once, and 8% to 9.5% lies in the top ten. Of note for this clonotype: Its antigen is as yet unknown.

The CDR3 length is 14 residues. V was pared by 2 bases and J by 0 bases, with 8 bases between. Germline values: CDR1 MDHEN, CDR2 SYDVKM. The TCR sequence derives from a female donor with ankylosing spondylitis or in good health (not recorded which). Sample: blood, either unsorted or a sorted T cell fraction (not recorded which). J is TRBJ2-7 and V is TRBV28, with D perhaps TRBD1 (5 bases). CDR3 coding DNA: TGTGCCAGCAGTTTAAGACAGACCTCCTACGAGCAGTACTTC. It is translated as CASSLRQTSYEQYF.